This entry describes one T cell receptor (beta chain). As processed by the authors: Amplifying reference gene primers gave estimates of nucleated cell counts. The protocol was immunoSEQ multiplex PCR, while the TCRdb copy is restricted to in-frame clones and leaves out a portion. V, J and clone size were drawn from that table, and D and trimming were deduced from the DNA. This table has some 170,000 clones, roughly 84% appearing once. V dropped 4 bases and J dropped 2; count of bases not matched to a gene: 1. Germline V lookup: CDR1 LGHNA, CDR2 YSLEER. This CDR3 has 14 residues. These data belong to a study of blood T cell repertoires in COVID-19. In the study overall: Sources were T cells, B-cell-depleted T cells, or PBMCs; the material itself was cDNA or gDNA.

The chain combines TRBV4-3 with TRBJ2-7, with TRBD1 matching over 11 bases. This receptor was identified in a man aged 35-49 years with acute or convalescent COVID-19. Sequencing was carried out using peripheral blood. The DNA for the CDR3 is TGCGCCAGCAGCCCGGACAGGGGGCCCTACGAGCAGTACTTC. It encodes CASSPDRGPYEQYF.